The rows below give T cell receptor beta chains drawn from one sample of a study of shared clonotypes between healthy human individuals. Here immunoSEQ multiplex PCR was the method, and the copy in TCRdb shows in-frame clones only, minus some. The table lists approximately 2.5 million clones, approximately 93% of them singletons. The sample comprised naive CD4+ T cells from PBMCs. These receptors were obtained from a man between 18 and 35 years old in good health. Some clones in this sample may be carry-over from other donors' samples. The CDR3 runs from the conserved cysteine through the conserved F or W. The order of the fields is clone size, D gene, J gene, V gene, CDR3 DNA, CDR3 protein. A D gene is named only where the DNA matches it firmly. Not every row has a clone size; where given, it reads once, few, many or a size class.

- - TRBJ2-4 TRBV6-1 TGTGCCAGCAGTGATCAGCCGGGAAAAATAAACATTCAGTACTTC CASSDQPGKINIQYF
- TRBD1 TRBJ1-2 TRBV5-1 TGCGCCAGCAGCGTTGACGGGACAGTTTCCTACACCTTC CASSVDGTVSYTF
- - TRBJ1-3 TRBV5-6 TGTGCCAGCAGCGCCCAACCTGGAAACACCATATATTTT CASSAQPGNTIYF
- TRBD1 TRBJ1-2 TRBV6-5 TGTGCCAGCAGAGAAAGACAGGGATGGTATGGCTACACCTTC CASRERQGWYGYTF
- - TRBJ1-2 TRBV6-5 TGTGCCAGCAGTTACGTGGGGATCGGCTATGGCTACACCTTC CASSYVGIGYGYTF
- - TRBJ1-2 TRBV18 TGTGCCAGCTCACCGCAAGGAGGTACCTTTAGAAGCTACACCTTC CASSPQGGTFRSYTF
- - TRBJ2-7 TRBV28 TGTGCCAGCAGTTCCGCCGCAGGGGTCTCCTACGAGCAGTACTTC CASSSAAGVSYEQYF
- - TRBJ1-4 TRBV5-4 TGTGCCAGCAGCCCGGAGGGACCGAATCAAAATGAAAAACTGTTTTTT CASSPEGPNQNEKLFF
- - TRBJ2-7 TRBV5-1 TGCGCCAGCAGCTTGTCACAGTTCTACGAGCAGTACTTC CASSLSQFYEQYF
- - TRBJ2-7 TRBV14 TGTGCCAGCAGCCTTCCGGGACAGTCCTGGGGGGAACGCTACGAGCAGTACTTC CASSLPGQSWGERYEQYF
once - TRBJ1-5 TRBV28 TGTGCCAGCAGCCCCGCGGGGGGGGGAAGCAATCAGCCCCAGCATTTT CASSPAGGGSNQPQHF
- - TRBJ2-1 TRBV25-1 TGTGCCAGCAGTGACCAAACACTAAATGAGCAGTTCTTC CASSDQTLNEQFF
- - TRBJ1-4 TRBV5-1 TGCGCCAGCAGCTCTTCACAGGAGGGGGAAAAACTGTTTTTT CASSSSQEGEKLFF
- TRBD2 TRBJ2-2 TRBV28 TGTGCCAGCAGTTCGCGCGGGGGAGCGTCCGGGGAGCTGTTTTTT CASSSRGGASGELFF
once - TRBJ2-5 TRBV30 TGTGCCTGGACCAAAGGGTATGTGGAGACCCAGTACTTC CAWTKGYVETQYF
- - TRBJ2-2 TRBV2 TGTGCCAGCAGCCCGGAGCGGAGCACCGGGGAGCTGTTTTTT CASSPERSTGELFF
few TRBD1 TRBJ1-1 TRBV29-1 TGCAGCTCTCCAGGGGGCTCGGACACTGAAGCTTTCTTT CSSPGGSDTEAFF
- - TRBJ2-1 TRBV19 TGTGCCAGTAGTATAGCCGCGGGCTTATACAATGAGCAGTTCTTC CASSIAAGLYNEQFF
- TRBD1 TRBJ2-7 TRBV19 TGTGCCAGTAGTGGGGGACAGCCATACGAGCAGTACTTC CASSGGQPYEQYF
few TRBD2 TRBJ2-1 TRBV5-6 TGTGCCAGCAGCCCCCTGGCAGGGCGGGGGGGTGAGCAGTTCTTC CASSPLAGRGGEQFF
- TRBD2 TRBJ2-7 TRBV5-1 TGCGCCAGCAGCGGCACTACTAGCGCAACCTACGAGCAGTACTTC CASSGTTSATYEQYF
- - TRBJ2-7 TRBV30 TGTGCCTGGAGTGAGGGGGGGGCCCACGAGCAGTACTTC CAWSEGGAHEQYF
- - TRBJ1-2 TRBV5-1 TGCGCCAGCAGCTCGACAGAGAACTATGGCTACACCTTC CASSSTENYGYTF
- - TRBJ2-5 TRBV5-1 TGCGCCAGCAGACCTGGGGGATCAGGAGAGACCCAGTACTTC CASRPGGSGETQYF
- - TRBJ2-7 TRBV2 TGTGCCAGCAGTGAGGGGACGGGAACCTACGAGCAGTACTTC CASSEGTGTYEQYF
- - TRBJ2-3 TRBV18 TGTGCCAGCTCACCGCAAACGGGGGGCACAGATACGCAGTATTTT CASSPQTGGTDTQYF